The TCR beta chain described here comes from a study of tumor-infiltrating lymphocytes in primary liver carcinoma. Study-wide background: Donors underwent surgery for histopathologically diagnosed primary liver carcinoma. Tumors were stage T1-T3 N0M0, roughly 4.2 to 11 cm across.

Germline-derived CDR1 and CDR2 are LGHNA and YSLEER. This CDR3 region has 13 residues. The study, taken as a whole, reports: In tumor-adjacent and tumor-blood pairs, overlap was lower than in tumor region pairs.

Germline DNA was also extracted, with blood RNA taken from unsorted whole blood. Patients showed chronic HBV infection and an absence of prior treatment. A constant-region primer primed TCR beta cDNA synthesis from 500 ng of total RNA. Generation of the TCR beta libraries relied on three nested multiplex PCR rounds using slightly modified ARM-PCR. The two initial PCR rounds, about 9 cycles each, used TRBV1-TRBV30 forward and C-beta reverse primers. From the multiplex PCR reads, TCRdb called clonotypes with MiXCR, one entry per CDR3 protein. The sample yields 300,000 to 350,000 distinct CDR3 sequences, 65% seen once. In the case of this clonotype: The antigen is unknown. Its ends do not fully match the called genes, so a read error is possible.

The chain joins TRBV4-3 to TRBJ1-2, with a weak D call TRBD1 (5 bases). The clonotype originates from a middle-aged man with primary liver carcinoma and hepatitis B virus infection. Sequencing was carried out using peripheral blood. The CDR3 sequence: CANSQEGADGYTF. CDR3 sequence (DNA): TGCGCCAACAGCCAAGAAGGGGCCGACGGCTACACCTTC.